These 27 T cell receptor beta chains came from one sample sequenced in a study of OX40 agonist ivuxolimab in advanced cancers. Sequencing used immunoSEQ multiplex PCR; TCRdb keeps in-frame clones, though not all of them. This sample has tens of thousands of clones, with 91% found just once. This specimen consisted of CD4+ or CD8+ T cells sorted from blood, obtained in a trial of the OX40 agonist ivuxolimab. These receptors originate from an adult with an advanced solid tumor such as melanoma, head and neck, liver or kidney cancer.

The table lists this clone with a count of one. This rearrangement joins TRBV5-4 to TRBJ2-5; D remains unclear. This CDR3 comprises 14 residues. Deletions cut 3 bases from V and 4 bases from J, with 13 bases between. The germline V gene encodes CDR1 SGHNT and CDR2 YYREEE (reference sequence). CDR3 nucleotides: TGTGCCAGCAGCTCACCCTCATTTATAGAGACCCAGTACTTC. Amino acids: CASSSPSFIETQYF. Supplemented by reference TRBV5-4 and TRBJ2-5, the full variable domain reads ETGVTQSPTHLIKTRGQQVTLRCSSQSGHNTVSWYQQALGQGPQFIFQYYREEENGRGNFPPRFSGLQFPNYSSELNVNALELDDSALYLCASSSPSFIETQYFGPGTRLLVL.

This clone was counted only a few times. The chain recombines TRBV18 with TRBJ2-1, with D perhaps TRBD2 (5 bases). Trimming cost V 3 bases and J 5 bases, with 11 bases left between them. The CDR3 has 14 amino acids. CDR1 KGHSH and CDR2 LQKENI come from the germline V gene. CDR3: CASSPSSPNNEQFF. The CDR3 coding sequence is TGTGCCAGCTCACCGTCTAGCCCGAACAATGAGCAGTTCTTC.

The CDR3 region is CSVEDGTDTQYF. The CDR3 DNA reads TGCAGCGTTGAAGATGGGACAGATACGCAGTATTTT. This rearrangement joins TRBV29-1 to TRBJ2-3; D ambiguous. The CDR3 is 12 residues long. Per the germline V gene, CDR1 is SQVTM and CDR2 is ANQGSEA. The V end was cut by 0 bases, the J end by 3 bases, with 4 bases between.

V and J are TRBV18 and TRBJ2-5; D gene uncertain. V lost 1 base to trimming and J lost 5 bases, with 5 bases between them. Germline assignment: CDR1 KGHSH and CDR2 LQKENI. This CDR3 region has 12 residues. CDR3 nucleotide sequence: TGTGCCAGCTCACCACAGACCGAGACCCAGTACTTC. It translates to CASSPQTETQYF.

The DNA of the CDR3 is TGTGCCAGCAGTCGAGGACAGGGAGGCTACACCTTC. Protein product: CASSRGQGGYTF. This chain links TRBV6-5 with TRBJ1-2, with 8 bases identical to TRBD1. Germline lookup yields CDR1 MNHEY and CDR2 SVGAGI. The CDR3 is 12 amino acids. The ends lost 5 bases at V and 8 bases at J; junction bases unmatched: 4.

The chain employs TRBV7-8 and TRBJ1-1; 7 nucleotides agree with TRBD1. Looked up from germline, CDR1 is SGHVS and CDR2 is FQNEAQ. The J segment lost 1 base and the V segment lost 4 bases, leaving 3 bases of the junction unmatched. The CDR3 totals 14 residues. Written as DNA, the CDR3 is TGTGCCAGCAGCTCCGGGACAGCGAACACTGAAGCTTTCTTT. This gives the protein CASSSGTANTEAFF.

This chain uses TRBV9 with TRBJ2-2; a possible D gene is TRBD2 (6 bases). This CDR3 has 16 residues. V dropped 3 bases and J dropped 1 base, with 13 bases sitting between them. The V gene's germline CDR1 is SGDLS and CDR2 YYNGEE. The CDR3 protein is CASSAMGGGNTGELFF. The CDR3 DNA reads as TGTGCCAGCAGCGCCATGGGGGGAGGGAACACCGGGGAGCTGTTTTTT.

This rearrangement joins TRBV30 to TRBJ1-6, with a weak D call TRBD1 (5 bases). CDR3 length: 15 amino acids. Germline-derived CDR1 and CDR2 are GTSNPN and SVGIG (reference sequence). The V and J ends lost 4 bases and 2 bases respectively, with 12 bases between them. The CDR3 nucleotides read TGTGCCTGGAAATGGGGACGGGCCTATAATTCACCCCTCCACTTT. Residues: CAWKWGRAYNSPLHF.

V and J are TRBV7-9 and TRBJ2-7; D is tentatively TRBD1 or TRBD2 (5 bases each). The CDR3 runs 9 residues. Germline CDR1 SEHNR, CDR2 FQNEAQ (reference sequence). V dropped 10 bases and J dropped 9 bases, with 10 bases sitting between them. Here the CDR3 DNA reads TGTGCCACCGGGACGGGGCAGTACTTC. This sequence encodes CATGTGQYF.

The chain carries TRBV4-1 and TRBJ2-1; 16 bases line up with TRBD2. J gave up 8 bases and V 1 base, and 17 bases lay outside the gene matches. This CDR3 spans 21 amino acids. In germline, CDR1 is MGHRA, CDR2 YSYEKL. As DNA, the CDR3 is TGCGCCAGCAGCCAAGGGGGCTGGGGACTAGCGGGAGGGACGGCGTTCCATGAGCAGTTCTTC. Its translation is CASSQGGWGLAGGTAFHEQFF.

The chain recombines TRBV6-6 with TRBJ1-1, with D uncertain. V lost 7 bases, J lost 4 bases, and 19 bases lay in between. This CDR3 is 15 amino acids long. CDR1 is MNHNY and CDR2 is SVGAGI in the germline V gene (reference sequence). CDR3 region: CASNVMWVSGTEAFF. For the CDR3, the DNA is TGTGCCAGCAATGTAATGTGGGTTAGCGGCACTGAAGCTTTCTTT.

The chain carries TRBV5-1 and TRBJ1-1; TRBD1 agrees at 10 bases. This CDR3 is built from 15 residues. Trimming cost V 3 bases and J 4 bases; bases outside gene matches: 6. Germline V gene lookup returns CDR1 SGHRS and CDR2 YFSETQ. CDR3 amino acids: CASSSDRGQTTEAFF. The CDR3 region has the DNA TGCGCCAGCAGCTCAGACAGGGGGCAGACCACTGAAGCTTTCTTT.

This chain joins TRBV5-1 and TRBJ2-2; D possibly corresponds to TRBD2 (6 bases). The germline CDR1 and CDR2 sequences are SGHRS and YFSETQ. CDR3 length equals 14 residues. Trimming left V 0 bases short and J 7 bases short, with 10 bases between. The DNA of the CDR3 is TGCGCCAGCAGCTTGGCCGGGGGTGGCGGGGAGCTGTTTTTT. Translated, it gives CASSLAGGGGELFF.

Regarding this clone: The junction departs from the called germline gene at one end, perhaps through a read error. This chain's CDR3 is CASSQDPGLPSRNTIYF. The CDR3 DNA sequence: TGTGCCAGCAGCCAAGATCCAGGCCTCCCCTCTCGAAACACCATATATTTT. V usage is TRBV4-2 and J usage is TRBJ1-3, with D unclear. The CDR3 consists of 17 residues. The germline V gene encodes CDR1 LGHNA and CDR2 YNFKEQ.

This clone came up once. This chain connects TRBV5-1 to TRBJ2-2, with D perhaps matching TRBD1 (5 bases). Germline V CDR1 and CDR2: SGHRS, YFSETQ. Trimming cost V 4 bases and J 2 bases, with 9 bases left between them. The CDR3 is 14 amino acids. CDR3 nucleotide sequence: TGCGCCAGCAGCGCAGGGATTAACACCGGGGAGCTGTTTTTT. Its protein product is CASSAGINTGELFF.

This chain joins TRBV7-2 and TRBJ2-7; no reliable D call. This CDR3 is 13 amino acids long. Deletions cut 5 bases from V and 6 bases from J, with 14 bases between. Germline-derived CDR1 and CDR2 are SGHTA and FQGNSA. CDR3: CASSPPNPVEQYF. Written as DNA, the CDR3 is TGTGCCAGCAGCCCCCCCAATCCAGTCGAGCAGTACTTC.

The V call is TRBV7-3, the J call TRBJ2-1; weak D call: TRBD2 (7 bases). CDR3 length: 14 amino acids. Looked up from germline, CDR1 is SGHTA and CDR2 is FQGTGA. Trimming took off 5 bases at V and 9 bases at J, with 17 bases between the two ends. The CDR3 reads CASSPLGGGSEQFF. The CDR3 nucleotides read TGTGCCAGCAGCCCCCTGGGGGGGGGCAGTGAGCAGTTCTTC.

The rearrangement links TRBV9 to TRBJ2-3; D ambiguous. The CDR3 sequence is 13 residues long. The V end lost 0 bases, the J end lost 4 bases, and 6 bases lay between the germline ends. Germline V gene sequence: CDR1 SGDLS, CDR2 YYNGEE. The CDR3 reads CASSVGPADTQYF. DNA for the CDR3: TGTGCCAGCAGCGTAGGCCCAGCAGATACGCAGTATTTT.

The rearrangement links TRBV5-1 to TRBJ2-5; D is unresolved. With 5 bases removed from V and 1 base from J, the gap between germline ends came to 9 bases. Germline assignment: CDR1 SGHRS and CDR2 YFSETQ. This CDR3 spans 13 amino acids. The CDR3 DNA reads TGCGCCAGCAGGGAAACATCCCAAGAGACCCAGTACTTC. Translating it yields CASRETSQETQYF.

The chain joins TRBV10-2 to TRBJ2-3; 11 bases are a match to TRBD1. This CDR3 has 23 amino acids. V gave up 10 bases and J gave up 1 base; unmatched junction bases: 31. Germline V gene lookup returns CDR1 WSHSY and CDR2 SAAADI. The CDR3 protein is CATSRETQTDRGRRVSGTDTQYF. CDR3 nucleotides: TGCGCCACCTCCAGGGAAACACAGACGGACAGGGGGCGGAGAGTTTCCGGCACAGATACGCAGTATTTT.

This chain joins TRBV11-2 and TRBJ2-1; 9 nucleotides line up with TRBD1. The germline V gene encodes CDR1 SGHAT and CDR2 FQNNGV. The CDR3 extends over 16 amino acids. The V gene end was trimmed by 1 base and the J gene end by 6 bases; junction bases not matched to a gene: 7. The CDR3 nucleotides are TGTGCCAGCAGCTTAGGCACCGGGACAGGGCTCAATGAGCAGTTCTTC. This gives the protein CASSLGTGTGLNEQFF.

The rearrangement links TRBV9 to TRBJ2-1; 9 bases are a match to TRBD2. Germline CDR1 SGDLS, CDR2 YYNGEE. The length of the CDR3 is 17 residues. With V trimmed by 3 bases and J by 7 bases, 14 bases remained unmatched. The CDR3 spells CASSAREGTSRQNEQFF. The DNA of the CDR3 is TGTGCCAGCAGCGCTAGGGAAGGGACTAGCAGACAGAATGAGCAGTTCTTC.

The gene calls are TRBV5-1 and TRBJ2-1; D possibly corresponds to TRBD1 (6 bases). V was pared by 0 bases and J by 10 bases, with 17 bases between. This CDR3 spans 15 amino acids. The V gene's germline CDR1 is SGHRS and CDR2 YFSETQ. The CDR3 DNA follows: TGCGCCAGCAGCTTGGACGTGACAGGAGCCGGGGAGCAGTTCTTC. It is translated as CASSLDVTGAGEQFF.

The chain joins TRBV7-9 to TRBJ1-2; tentatively, D is TRBD1 (5 bases). V lost 0 bases and J 4 bases, leaving 9 bases between the germline ends. The germline V gene encodes CDR1 SEHNR and CDR2 FQNEAQ (reference sequence). The CDR3 sequence is 14 residues long. CDR3 DNA sequence: TGTGCCAGCAGCTTAGCCGAACAGGCCTATGGCTACACCTTC. It yields the protein CASSLAEQAYGYTF.

The chain combines TRBV14 with TRBJ2-3; 9 nucleotides line up with TRBD2. Per the germline V gene, CDR1 is SGHDN and CDR2 is FVKESK. Losses at the gene ends were 4 bases for V and 2 bases for J; bases not matched to a gene: 4. The CDR3 has 15 residues. Here the CDR3 reads CASSLAGGTTDTQYF. CDR3 coding DNA: TGTGCCAGCAGCCTTGCGGGAGGGACCACAGATACGCAGTATTTT.

This rearrangement joins TRBV18 to TRBJ2-3; tentative D call: TRBD2 (6 bases). V lost 0 bases to trimming and J lost 3 bases, with 13 bases between them. Germline lookup yields CDR1 KGHSH and CDR2 LQKENI. The CDR3 length is 16 residues. CDR3 residues: CASSPPAGSGTDTQYF. CDR3 coding DNA: TGTGCCAGCTCACCACCTGCGGGAAGCGGGACAGATACGCAGTATTTT.

J is TRBJ1-5 and V is TRBV7-2; no clear D. V was trimmed by 0 bases and J by 1 base, leaving 4 bases between them. The CDR3 runs 14 residues. Per germline, CDR1 SGHTA and CDR2 FQGNSA. The CDR3 bases are TGTGCCAGCAGCTTAGCCGAGAGCAATCAGCCCCAGCATTTT. Protein sequence: CASSLAESNQPQHF.